Listed here are 18 T cell receptor beta chains from one sample, sequenced in a study of T cells in narcolepsy. Profiled with immunoSEQ multiplex PCR; TCRdb holds only in-frame clones, not every one. The sample carries 26,000 or so clones, about 84% recorded once. Sequenced: CD45RA- memory CD4+ T cells from PBMCs. The source of these receptors is a human donor with narcolepsy.

V and J are TRBV10-3 and TRBJ2-3, with 7 positions matching TRBD2. The V gene end was trimmed by 7 bases and the J gene end by 6 bases; junction bases not matched to a gene: 19. Germline CDR1 and CDR2: ENHRY and SYGVKD. The CDR3 totals 17 residues. The CDR3 protein is CAIKSGRLAVVGDTQYF. The CDR3 region has the DNA TGTGCCATCAAGTCCGGGAGGCTAGCAGTCGTAGGGGATACGCAGTATTTT.

The chain joins TRBV30 to TRBJ1-2, with D maybe TRBD1 (5 bases). From germline, CDR1 is GTSNPN and CDR2 SVGIG (reference sequence). The CDR3 has 12 amino acids. V was pared by 1 base and J by 5 bases, with 8 bases between. This CDR3 reads CAWSGQGYGYTF. In DNA form, the CDR3 reads TGTGCCTGGAGTGGGCAGGGATATGGCTACACCTTC.

The chain combines TRBV10-3 with TRBJ2-7; no reliable D call. This CDR3 region has 13 residues. Trimming shortened V by 0 bases and J by 4 bases, and 7 bases separated the two germline ends. Germline values: CDR1 ENHRY, CDR2 SYGVKD. The CDR3 spells CAISESGKYEQYF. CDR3 bases: TGTGCCATCAGTGAGTCGGGGAAGTACGAGCAGTACTTC.

The CDR3 here is CASSAPGATRGYTF. In DNA, the CDR3 is TGTGCCAGCAGCGCTCCGGGAGCTACGAGGGGCTACACCTTC. The chain employs TRBV7-2 and TRBJ1-2; D unclear. This CDR3 has 14 amino acids. Trimming took 5 bases from V and 8 from J, leaving 18 bases between them. Germline V gives CDR1 SGHTA, CDR2 FQGNSA.

The chain carries TRBV9 and TRBJ1-3; 10 bases map to TRBD1. The germline CDR1 and CDR2 sequences are SGDLS and YYNGEE. V lost 0 bases and J lost 0; bases outside the gene matches: 15. The CDR3 has 21 amino acids. For the CDR3, the DNA is TGTGCCAGCAGCGTAGTAGTCCGGACAGGGGGTTCAAATAGCTCTGGAAACACCATATATTTT. Translated: CASSVVVRTGGSNSSGNTIYF.

The chain couples TRBV9 to TRBJ1-2; perhaps TRBD1 as D (5 bases). The CDR3 runs 15 residues. In germline, CDR1 is SGDLS, CDR2 YYNGEE. V was cut by 2 bases and J by 8 bases, with 19 bases left in between. CDR3 region: CASSVQAGTPEGYTF. For the CDR3, the DNA is TGTGCCAGCAGCGTTCAAGCCGGGACTCCTGAGGGCTACACCTTC.

This clone has only one observation. This chain connects TRBV5-1 to TRBJ1-5, with D tentatively TRBD1 (5 bases). Germline V gene sequence: CDR1 SGHRS, CDR2 YFSETQ. The CDR3 spans 15 residues. V lost 0 bases and J lost 2, with 9 bases in between. In nucleotides, the CDR3 is TGCGCCAGCAGCTTGGTAGGGGATGGCAATCAGCCCCAGCATTTT. It codes for CASSLVGDGNQPQHF.

This sequence joins TRBV5-1 and TRBJ2-5; D is unresolved. Gene TRBJ2-7 matches the end of the DNA better, so the J call may be wrong. Germline CDR1 and CDR2: SGHRS and YFSETQ. The CDR3 consists of 12 residues. CDR3: CASSLVNHEQYF. CDR3 DNA: TGCGCCAGCAGCTTGGTTAACCACGAGCAGTACTTC.

This clone occurred once. DNA of the CDR3: TGTGCCAGCAGCTCAGGACGCAATCAGCCCCAGCATTTT. Its protein product is CASSSGRNQPQHF. The chain is built from TRBV11-1 and TRBJ1-5; D unresolved. Germline V lookup: CDR1 SGHAT, CDR2 FQDESV (reference sequence). The CDR3 sequence is 13 residues long. Deletions cut 4 bases from V and 2 bases from J, with 6 bases between.

This chain uses TRBV7-9 with TRBJ1-6; 10 bases map to TRBD1. Germline V gene sequence: CDR1 SEHNR, CDR2 FQNEAQ (reference sequence). Unmatched junction bases numbered 7, after V lost 4 bases and J lost 10 bases. This CDR3 region has 15 residues. The CDR3 region is CASSSWTGGGSPLHF. The DNA for the CDR3 is TGTGCCAGCAGCTCCTGGACAGGGGGAGGCTCACCCCTCCACTTT.

The table lists this clone with a count of one. This chain connects TRBV27 to TRBJ2-1, with 14 bases matching TRBD2. Germline CDR1 is MNHEY and CDR2 is SMNVEV (reference sequence). Trimming cost V 6 bases and J 2 bases; bases outside gene matches: 6. The CDR3 is made up of 17 amino acids. CDR3 bases: TGTGCCAGCAGGAAGACTAGCGGGGGGGCTACCTACAATGAGCAGTTCTTC. Translated: CASRKTSGGATYNEQFF.

This rearrangement joins TRBV6-1 to TRBJ1-6; D not certain. The CDR3 extends over 13 amino acids. The germline V gene encodes CDR1 MNHNS and CDR2 SASEGT. With 3 bases removed from V and 5 bases from J, the gap between germline ends came to 5 bases. CDR3 sequence reads: CASSDWDNSPLHF. CDR3 DNA: TGTGCCAGCAGTGATTGGGATAATTCACCCCTCCACTTT.

This rearrangement joins TRBV5-4 to TRBJ2-7; D is uncertain. Trimming removed 0 bases from V and 2 bases from J, with 3 bases in between. There are 12 residues in the CDR3. Germline-derived CDR1 and CDR2 are SGHNT and YYREEE (reference sequence). DNA of the CDR3: TGTGCCAGCAGCTTGGCCCCCTACGAGCAGTACTTC. Its translation: CASSLAPYEQYF.

The CDR3 region is CATSRALGTGGKLFF. The DNA for the CDR3 is TGTGCCACCAGCAGAGCTCTAGGGACAGGTGGAAAACTGTTTTTT. The chain is built from TRBV15 and TRBJ1-4, with 8 bases identical to TRBD1. This CDR3 has 15 amino acids. Trimming took 1 base from V and 10 from J; bases not matched to a gene: 8. In germline, CDR1 is LNHNV, CDR2 YYDKDF (reference sequence).

On this clone: Other DNA variants within this sample encode the same CDR3. This chain joins TRBV2 and TRBJ2-3; 15 bases map to TRBD2. Germline trimming cut 6 bases from V and 6 bases from J; bases unmatched to any gene: 7. The CDR3 loop spans 16 amino acids. CDR1 is SNHLY, CDR2 FYNNEI, per germline. CDR3 amino acids: CASSPGLAGGHDTQYF. CDR3 coding DNA: TGTGCCAGCAGCCCTGGACTAGCGGGGGGGCACGATACGCAGTATTTT. Full variable domain (rest looked up from reference TRBV2 and TRBJ2-3): EPEVTQTPSHQVTQMGQEVILRCVPISNHLYFYWYRQILGQKVEFLVSFYNNEISEKSEIFDDQFSVERPDGSNFTLKIRSTKLEDSAMYFCASSPGLAGGHDTQYFGPGTRLTVL.

The rearrangement links TRBV5-1 to TRBJ1-2, with D possibly TRBD1 on 6 matching bases. This CDR3 region has 15 residues. V lost 3 bases to trimming and J lost 8 bases, with 20 bases between them. Germline loops: CDR1 SGHRS, CDR2 YFSETQ. CDR3 nucleotide sequence: TGCGCCAGCAGCTCCAGGGGACGGCCTGAGCGGGGCTACACCTTC. It translates to CASSSRGRPERGYTF. The full variable domain, completed using reference TRBV5-1 and TRBJ1-2, is KAGVTQTPRYLIKTRGQQVTLSCSPISGHRSVSWYQQTPGQGLQFLFEYFSETQRNKGNFPGRFSGRQFSNSRSEMNVSTLELGDSALYLCASSSRGRPERGYTFGSGTRLTVV.

The table lists this clone with a count of one. Its ends do not fully match the called genes, so a read error is possible. The chain joins TRBV14 to TRBJ1-2, with 8 bases aligning to TRBD1. CDR1 is SGHDN and CDR2 is FVKESK in the germline V gene. The CDR3 contains 14 residues. The CDR3 DNA reads TGTGCCAGCAGCAAAGACAGGGGCCTATTCGGCTACACCTTC. Its protein is CASSKDRGLFGYTF.

The V call is TRBV6-5, the J call TRBJ1-1, with 8 bases matching TRBD1. Germline V lookup: CDR1 MNHEY, CDR2 SVGAGI. CDR3 length: 15 residues. J gave up 2 bases and V 5 bases, and 7 bases lay outside the gene matches. The CDR3 DNA reads as TGTGCCAGCAGTAGCCGGACAGGGCGAAACACTGAAGCTTTCTTT. The encoded protein is CASSSRTGRNTEAFF.